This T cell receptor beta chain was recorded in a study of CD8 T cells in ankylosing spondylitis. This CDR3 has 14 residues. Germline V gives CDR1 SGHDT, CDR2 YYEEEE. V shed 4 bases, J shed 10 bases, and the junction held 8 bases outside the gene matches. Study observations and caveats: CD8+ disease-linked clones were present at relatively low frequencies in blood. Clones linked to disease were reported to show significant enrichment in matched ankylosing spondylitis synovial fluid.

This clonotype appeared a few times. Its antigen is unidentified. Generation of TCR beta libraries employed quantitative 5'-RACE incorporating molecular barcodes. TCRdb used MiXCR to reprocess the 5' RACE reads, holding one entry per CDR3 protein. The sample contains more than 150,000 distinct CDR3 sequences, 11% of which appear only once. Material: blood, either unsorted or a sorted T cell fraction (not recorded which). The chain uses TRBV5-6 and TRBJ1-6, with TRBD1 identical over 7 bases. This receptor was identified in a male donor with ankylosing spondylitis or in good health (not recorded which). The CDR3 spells CASSRPDRESPLHF. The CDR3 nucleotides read TGTGCCAGCAGCAGACCCGACAGGGAATCACCCCTCCACTTT.